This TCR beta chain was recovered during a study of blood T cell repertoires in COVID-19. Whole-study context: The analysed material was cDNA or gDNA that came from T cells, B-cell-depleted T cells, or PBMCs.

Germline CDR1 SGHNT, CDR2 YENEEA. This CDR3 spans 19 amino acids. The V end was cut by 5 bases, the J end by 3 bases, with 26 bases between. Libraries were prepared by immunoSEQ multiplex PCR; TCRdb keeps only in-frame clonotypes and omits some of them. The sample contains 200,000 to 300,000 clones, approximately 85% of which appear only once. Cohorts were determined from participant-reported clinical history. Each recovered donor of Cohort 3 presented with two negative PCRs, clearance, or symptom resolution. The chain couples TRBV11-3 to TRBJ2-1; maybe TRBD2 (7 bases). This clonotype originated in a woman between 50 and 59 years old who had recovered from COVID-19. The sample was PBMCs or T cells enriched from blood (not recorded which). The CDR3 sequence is CASSPFRPKQGGGYNEQFF. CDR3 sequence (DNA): TGTGCCAGCAGCCCCTTCCGACCGAAACAGGGAGGGGGCTACAATGAGCAGTTCTTC.